This T cell receptor beta chain comes out of a study of OX40 agonist ivuxolimab in advanced cancers. Data came from immunoSEQ multiplex PCR; TCRdb stores just in-frame clones and leaves some out. The sample holds about 88,000 clones, 75% to 90% seen once. The germline V gene has CDR1 KGHSH and CDR2 LQKENI. This CDR3 has 16 residues. Trimming took 6 bases from V and 6 from J; bases not matched to a gene: 16. Comments on this clone: Its specificity is unknown.

Points from the study as a whole: Among T cells, CD8+ cells averaged more expanded clones than CD4+ cells.

The chain carries TRBV18 and TRBJ2-7; 8 nucleotides line up with TRBD1. The TCR sequence derives from an adult with an advanced solid tumor such as melanoma, head and neck, liver or kidney cancer. The sequenced sample was CD4+ or CD8+ T cells sorted from blood, obtained in a trial of the OX40 agonist ivuxolimab. This chain's CDR3 is CASSTTAGGNPPEQYF. CDR3 coding DNA: TGTGCCAGCTCGACGACGGCAGGGGGCAACCCCCCCGAGCAGTACTTC.